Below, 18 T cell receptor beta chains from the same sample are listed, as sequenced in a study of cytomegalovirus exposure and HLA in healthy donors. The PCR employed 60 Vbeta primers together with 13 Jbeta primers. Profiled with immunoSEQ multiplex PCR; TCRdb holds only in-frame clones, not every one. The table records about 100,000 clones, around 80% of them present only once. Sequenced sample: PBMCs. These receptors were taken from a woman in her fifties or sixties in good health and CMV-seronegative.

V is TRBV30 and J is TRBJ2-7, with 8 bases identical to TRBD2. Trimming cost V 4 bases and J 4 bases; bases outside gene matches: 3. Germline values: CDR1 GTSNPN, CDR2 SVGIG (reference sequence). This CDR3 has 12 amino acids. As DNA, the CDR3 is TGTGCCTGGACTAGCGGGTCATACGAGCAGTACTTC. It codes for CAWTSGSYEQYF.

The CDR3 is CASSLAGQPQHF. The CDR3 DNA follows: TGCGCCAGCAGCTTGGCGGGTCAGCCCCAGCATTTT. This chain links TRBV5-1 with TRBJ1-5, with D hard to call. With 0 bases removed from V and 6 bases from J, the gap between germline ends came to 4 bases. Germline lookup yields CDR1 SGHRS and CDR2 YFSETQ. The length of the CDR3 is 12 residues.

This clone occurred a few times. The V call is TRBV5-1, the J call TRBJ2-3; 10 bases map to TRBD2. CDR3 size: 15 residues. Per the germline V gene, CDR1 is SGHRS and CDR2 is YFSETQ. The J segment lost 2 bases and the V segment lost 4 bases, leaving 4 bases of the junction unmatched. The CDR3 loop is CASSPGLAATDTQYF. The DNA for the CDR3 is TGCGCCAGCAGCCCTGGACTAGCGGCCACAGATACGCAGTATTTT.

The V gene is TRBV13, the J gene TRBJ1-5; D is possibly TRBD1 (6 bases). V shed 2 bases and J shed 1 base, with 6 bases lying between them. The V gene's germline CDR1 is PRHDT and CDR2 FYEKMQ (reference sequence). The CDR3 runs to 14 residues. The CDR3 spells CASSLQGSNQPQHF. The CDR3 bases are TGTGCCAGCAGCTTACAGGGGAGCAATCAGCCCCAGCATTTT.

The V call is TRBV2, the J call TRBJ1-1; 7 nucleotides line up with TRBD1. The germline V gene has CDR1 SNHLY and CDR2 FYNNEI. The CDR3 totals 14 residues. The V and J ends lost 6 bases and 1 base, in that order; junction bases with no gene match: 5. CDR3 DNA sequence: TGTGCCAGCAGGTTCACAGGGGCGAACACTGAAGCTTTCTTT. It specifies CASRFTGANTEAFF.

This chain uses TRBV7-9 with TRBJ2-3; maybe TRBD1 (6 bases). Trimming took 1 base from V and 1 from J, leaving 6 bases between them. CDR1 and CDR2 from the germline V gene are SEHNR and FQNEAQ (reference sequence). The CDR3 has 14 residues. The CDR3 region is CASSLEGGTDTQYF. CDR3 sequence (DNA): TGTGCCAGCAGCTTAGAGGGGGGCACAGATACGCAGTATTTT.

The CDR3 sequence: CASSLSLQETQYF. Here the CDR3 DNA reads TGCGCCAGCAGCTTGAGCCTGCAAGAGACCCAGTACTTC. This rearrangement joins TRBV5-1 to TRBJ2-5; D not certain. The CDR3 runs to 13 residues. Per the germline V gene, CDR1 is SGHRS and CDR2 is YFSETQ. V lost 1 base, J lost 2 bases, and 6 bases lay in between. The full variable domain, completed using reference TRBV5-1 and TRBJ2-5, is KAGVTQTPRYLIKTRGQQVTLSCSPISGHRSVSWYQQTPGQGLQFLFEYFSETQRNKGNFPGRFSGRQFSNSRSEMNVSTLELGDSALYLCASSLSLQETQYFGPGTRLLVL.

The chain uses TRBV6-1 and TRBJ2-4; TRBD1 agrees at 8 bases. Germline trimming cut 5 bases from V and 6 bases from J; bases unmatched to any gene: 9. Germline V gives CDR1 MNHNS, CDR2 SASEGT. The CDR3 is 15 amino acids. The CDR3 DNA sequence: TGTGCCAGCAGTACCTCGACAGGGGTCGGAAACATTCAGTACTTC. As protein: CASSTSTGVGNIQYF.

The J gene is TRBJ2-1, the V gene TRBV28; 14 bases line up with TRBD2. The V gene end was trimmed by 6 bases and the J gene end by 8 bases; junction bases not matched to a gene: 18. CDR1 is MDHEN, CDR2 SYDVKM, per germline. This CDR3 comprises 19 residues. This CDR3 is CASSPLVPGLAGVMDEQFF. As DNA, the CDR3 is TGTGCCAGCAGCCCCTTGGTGCCGGGACTAGCGGGAGTAATGGATGAGCAGTTCTTC. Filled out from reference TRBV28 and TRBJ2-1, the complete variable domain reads DVKVTQSSRYLVKRTGEKVFLECVQDMDHENMFWYRQDPGLGLRLIYFSYDVKMKEKGDIPEGYSVSREKKERFSLILESASTNQTSMYLCASSPLVPGLAGVMDEQFFGPGTRLTVL.

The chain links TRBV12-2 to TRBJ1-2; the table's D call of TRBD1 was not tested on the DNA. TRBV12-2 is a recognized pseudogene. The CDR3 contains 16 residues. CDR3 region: CASRCYCKGRRYGYTF. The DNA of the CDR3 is TGTGCAAGTCGCTGCTACTGTAAGGGGCGCAGGTATGGCTACACCTTC.

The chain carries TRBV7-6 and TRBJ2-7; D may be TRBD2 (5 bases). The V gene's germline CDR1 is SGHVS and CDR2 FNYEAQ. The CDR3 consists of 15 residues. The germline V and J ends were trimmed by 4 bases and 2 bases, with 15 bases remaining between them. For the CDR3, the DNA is TGTGCCAGCAGCTCCCCGGGCCGGGGTCCCTACGAGCAGTACTTC. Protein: CASSSPGRGPYEQYF.

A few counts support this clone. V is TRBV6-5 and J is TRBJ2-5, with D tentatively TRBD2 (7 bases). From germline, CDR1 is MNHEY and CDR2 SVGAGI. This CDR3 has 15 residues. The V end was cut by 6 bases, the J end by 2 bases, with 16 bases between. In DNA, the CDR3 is TGTGCCAGCAGCCTTGGCGGGGGCACTCAAGAGACCCAGTACTTC. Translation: CASSLGGGTQETQYF.

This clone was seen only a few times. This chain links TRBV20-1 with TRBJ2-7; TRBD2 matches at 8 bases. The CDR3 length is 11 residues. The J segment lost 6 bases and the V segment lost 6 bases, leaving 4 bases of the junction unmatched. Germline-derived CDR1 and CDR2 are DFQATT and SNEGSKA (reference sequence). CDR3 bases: TGCAGTGCGTGGACTAGCAGCGAGCAGTACTTC. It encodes CSAWTSSEQYF.

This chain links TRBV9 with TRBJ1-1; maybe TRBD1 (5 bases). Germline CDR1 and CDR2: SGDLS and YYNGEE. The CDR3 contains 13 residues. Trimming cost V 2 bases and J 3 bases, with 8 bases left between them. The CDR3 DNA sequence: TGTGCCAGCAGCGTGGAGGGGCACACTGAAGCTTTCTTT. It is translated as CASSVEGHTEAFF.

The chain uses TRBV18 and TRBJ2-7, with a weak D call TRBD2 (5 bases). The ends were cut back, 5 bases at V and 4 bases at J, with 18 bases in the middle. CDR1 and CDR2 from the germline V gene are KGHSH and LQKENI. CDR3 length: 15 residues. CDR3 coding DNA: TGTGCCAGCTCATCCGTATCCGGGATCTCATACGAGCAGTACTTC. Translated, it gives CASSSVSGISYEQYF.

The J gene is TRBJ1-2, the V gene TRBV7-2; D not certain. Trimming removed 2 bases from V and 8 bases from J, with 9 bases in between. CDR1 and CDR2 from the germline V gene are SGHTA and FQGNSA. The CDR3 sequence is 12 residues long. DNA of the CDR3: TGTGCCAGCAGCTTATCCCGCCGGGGCTACACCTTC. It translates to CASSLSRRGYTF.

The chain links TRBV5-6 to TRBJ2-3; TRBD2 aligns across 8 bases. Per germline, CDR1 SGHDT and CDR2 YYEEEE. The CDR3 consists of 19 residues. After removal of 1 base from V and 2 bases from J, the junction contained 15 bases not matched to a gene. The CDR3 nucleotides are TGTGCCAGCAGCTTGTTAAGCGGGAGTTTTAGTAGTCTCACAGATACGCAGTATTTT. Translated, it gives CASSLLSGSFSSLTDTQYF. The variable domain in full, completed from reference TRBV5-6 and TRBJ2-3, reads DAGVTQSPTHLIKTRGQQVTLRCSPKSGHDTVSWYQQALGQGPQFIFQYYEEEERQRGNFPDRFSGHQFPNYSSELNVNALLLGDSALYLCASSLLSGSFSSLTDTQYFGPGTRLTVL.

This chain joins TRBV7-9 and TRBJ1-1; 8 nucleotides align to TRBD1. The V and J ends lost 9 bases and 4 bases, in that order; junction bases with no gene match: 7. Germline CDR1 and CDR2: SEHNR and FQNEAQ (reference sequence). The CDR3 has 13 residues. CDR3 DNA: TGTGCCAGTTCGCAGGGGGCGCTCACTGAAGCTTTCTTT. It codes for CASSQGALTEAFF.